The 17 T cell receptor beta chains presented below share a single source sample, sequenced in a study of T-cell reconstitution after alpha-beta-depleted transplantation in children. The TCRbeta library was prepared with unique molecular identifiers. In TCRdb, the PCR reads were re-called with MiXCR into one record per CDR3 protein. The sample yields some 400,000 distinct CDR3 sequences, about a fifth seen once. The sample consisted of PBMCs from the stem cell graft donor, taken from the stem cell graft. The receptor source for this set is a human donor who donated a stem cell graft to a child with acute myeloid leukemia.

The chain recombines TRBV30 with TRBJ1-3; D is possibly TRBD1 (5 bases). Trimming shortened V by 7 bases and J by 0 bases, and 16 bases separated the two germline ends. Germline CDR1 reads GTSNPN; CDR2 reads SVGIG (reference sequence). The length of the CDR3 is 15 residues. CDR3 residues: CALGRLAFSGNTIYF. The CDR3 DNA reads TGTGCCTTGGGACGGCTTGCCTTCTCTGGAAACACCATATATTTT.

This chain joins TRBV3-1 and TRBJ2-7; 7 bases fit TRBD2. Per the germline V gene, CDR1 is LGHDT and CDR2 is YNNKEL (reference sequence). The V segment lost 4 bases and the J segment 9 bases; nucleotides outside the gene matches: 12. This CDR3 is 14 amino acids long. DNA of the CDR3: TGTGCCAGCAGCCTTACCGGGACTATTGGTCCGCAGTACTTC. It specifies CASSLTGTIGPQYF.

The V call is TRBV4-1, the J call TRBJ1-6, with a possible D match to TRBD1 (6 bases). The CDR3 has 16 residues. The germline V gene has CDR1 MGHRA and CDR2 YSYEKL. Between the trimmed V and J ends, which lost 1 base and 3 bases, there was a span of 10 bases. The CDR3 protein is CASSQGTVNYNSPLHF. CDR3 coding DNA: TGCGCCAGCAGCCAAGGGACAGTAAACTATAATTCACCCCTCCACTTT.

This clonotype was seen a handful of times. The V call is TRBV12-3 or TRBV12-4, the J call TRBJ2-3, with TRBD2 matching 15 bases. Losses at the gene ends were 4 bases for V and 5 bases for J; bases not matched to a gene: 7. The CDR3 loop spans 17 amino acids. DNA of the CDR3: TGTGCCAGCAGTTGGACTAGCGGGAGGGGAGCAGGAGATACGCAGTATTTT. This sequence encodes CASSWTSGRGAGDTQYF.

In this sample, this clonotype turned up a few times. CDR3 loop: CASSPPLGSYEQYF. DNA of the CDR3: TGTGCCAGCAGTCCCCCCTTGGGAAGCTACGAGCAGTACTTC. The rearrangement links TRBV12-3 or TRBV12-4 to TRBJ2-7; D is unresolved. V shed 5 bases and J shed 3 bases, with 14 bases lying between them. The CDR3 has 14 residues.

V usage is TRBV12-3 or TRBV12-4 and J usage is TRBJ2-7; the D gene is possibly TRBD2 (5 bases). V was cut by 0 bases and J by 3 bases, with 18 bases left in between. CDR3 length equals 17 residues. The CDR3 here is CASSLAGSRGSRYEQYF. The CDR3 DNA reads as TGTGCCAGCAGTTTAGCTGGATCCCGGGGAAGCCGCTACGAGCAGTACTTC.

The CDR3: CASTERRYNEQFF. The DNA of the CDR3 is TGTGCCAGCACCGAAAGGAGGTACAATGAGCAGTTCTTC. The rearrangement uses TRBV28 and TRBJ2-1; possible D gene TRBD2, 5 bases. V was pared by 7 bases and J by 4 bases, with 11 bases between. Germline V gene sequence: CDR1 MDHEN, CDR2 SYDVKM. There are 13 residues in the CDR3.

This clonotype was found a few times. The V and J genes are TRBV29-1 and TRBJ2-7; TRBD1 is a possible D gene (6 bases). The germline CDR1 and CDR2 sequences are SQVTM and ANQGSEA. The V gene lost 6 bases and the J gene lost 0 bases, with 15 bases spanning the gap. The CDR3 is 14 residues long. CDR3 sequence reads: CSVVDRKSSYEQYF. CDR3 nucleotide sequence: TGCAGCGTCGTAGACAGGAAAAGCTCCTACGAGCAGTACTTC.

This clonotype occurred a few times. The V gene is TRBV5-1, the J gene TRBJ2-4; no reliable D call. The V gene's germline CDR1 is SGHRS and CDR2 YFSETQ. The CDR3 contains 15 residues. V lost 2 bases to trimming and J lost 3 bases, with 12 bases between them. CDR3 amino acids: CASSFQHPDKNIQYF. CDR3 DNA: TGCGCCAGCAGCTTCCAACACCCTGACAAAAACATTCAGTACTTC.

This clonotype was detected only a few times. J is TRBJ2-1 and V is TRBV20-1; unclear D gene. CDR3 length: 11 amino acids. V lost 3 bases and J 5 bases, leaving 5 bases between the germline ends. Germline-derived CDR1 and CDR2 are DFQATT and SNEGSKA (reference sequence). CDR3 in amino acids: CSARQDNEQFF. CDR3 nucleotides: TGCAGTGCTAGGCAGGACAATGAGCAGTTCTTC.

This clonotype has more than one count but fewer than ten. The chain joins TRBV7-8 to TRBJ2-5, with D maybe TRBD2 (6 bases). Germline V lookup: CDR1 SGHVS, CDR2 FQNEAQ. V dropped 5 bases and J dropped 3 bases, with 13 bases sitting between them. There are 14 residues in the CDR3. Here the CDR3 DNA reads TGTGCCAGCAGCCCCATGGGGGGAGAAGAGACCCAGTACTTC. Its protein product is CASSPMGGEETQYF. Complete variable domain (other parts from reference TRBV7-8 and TRBJ2-5): GAGVSQSPRYKVAKRGQDVALRCDPISGHVSLFWYQQALGQGPEFLTYFQNEAQLDKSGLPSDRFFAERPEGSVSTLKIQRTQQEDSAVYLCASSPMGGEETQYFGPGTRLLVL.

In its sample, this clonotype was seen a few times. The rearrangement uses TRBV5-1 and TRBJ1-1; D is unclear. The ends were cut back, 4 bases at V and 1 base at J, with 14 bases in the middle. The germline gives CDR1 SGHRS, CDR2 YFSETQ. The CDR3 extends over 15 amino acids. For the CDR3, the DNA is TGCGCCAGCAGCCGGCTACAAAGCTCGAACACTGAAGCTTTCTTT. This gives the protein CASSRLQSSNTEAFF.

This clonotype turned up a few times. The chain has TRBV7-8 and TRBJ2-1; D gene uncertain. Trimming took 1 base from V and 14 from J, leaving 9 bases between them. The CDR3 has 11 residues. Germline V gene lookup returns CDR1 SGHVS and CDR2 FQNEAQ. CDR3 sequence reads: CASSLGLGEFF. The CDR3, as DNA: TGTGCCAGCAGCTTAGGACTTGGCGAGTTCTTC.

The chain has TRBV7-9 and TRBJ2-7; 8 bases are shared with TRBD1. Germline CDR1 and CDR2: SEHNR and FQNEAQ (reference sequence). This CDR3 spans 16 amino acids. V shed 5 bases, J shed 1 base, and the junction held 10 bases outside the gene matches. The CDR3 nucleotides are TGTGCCAGCAGCCCCAGGGGGCAGGGACCTTCCTACGAGCAGTACTTC. Its protein product is CASSPRGQGPSYEQYF. Together with reference TRBV7-9 and TRBJ2-7, the CDR3 gives the full variable domain: DTGVSQNPRHKITKRGQNVTFRCDPISEHNRLYWYRQTLGQGPEFLTYFQNEAQLEKSRLLSDRFSAERPKGSFSTLEIQRTEQGDSAMYLCASSPRGQGPSYEQYFGPGTRLTVT.

This clonotype came up a few times. The chain carries TRBV7-9 and TRBJ2-2; D is ambiguous. Germline V lookup: CDR1 SEHNR, CDR2 FQNEAQ (reference sequence). Trimming shortened V by 8 bases and J by 1 base, and 11 bases separated the two germline ends. This CDR3 is 14 amino acids long. DNA for the CDR3: TGTGCCAGCTCCGGACCCTTGAACACCGGGGAGCTGTTTTTT. This gives the protein CASSGPLNTGELFF.

This clonotype was recorded many times. The chain couples TRBV20-1 to TRBJ2-1, with D unclear. The germline gives CDR1 DFQATT, CDR2 SNEGSKA (reference sequence). The CDR3 has 12 amino acids. V lost 6 bases to trimming and J lost 4 bases, with 10 bases between them. The CDR3: CSAPRSYNEQFF. The DNA of the CDR3 is TGCAGTGCACCACGTAGTTACAATGAGCAGTTCTTC.

This clonotype turned up a few times. Germline and junction disagree at one end, which may indicate a read error. The chain links TRBV5-1 to TRBJ1-5; D might be TRBD1 (5 bases). The V gene's germline CDR1 is SGHRS and CDR2 YFSETQ. The CDR3 loop spans 13 amino acids. The CDR3 region is CASSLGGDQPQHF. The CDR3 DNA reads as TGTGCCAGCAGCCTTGGTGGGGACCAGCCCCAGCATTTT.